This T cell receptor (beta chain) was sequenced for a study of radiotherapy plus CTLA-4 blockade in lung cancer. Study information: Objective response was observed in around a sixth of patients, and disease control in roughly 31%. Broader study findings: Response, reportedly, was best predicted by interferon-beta along with early blood T cell clone dynamics. Peripheral blood showed expansion of tumor-derived TCR clones after radiotherapy and ipilimumab.

A remark on this clone: Its antigen is as yet unknown.

Focal radiation plus CTLA-4 blockade with ipilimumab was administered to patients who had chemo-refractory metastatic non-small-cell lung cancer. Using immunoSEQ multiplex PCR, the repertoire was profiled, and TCRdb retains in-frame clones only, with some absent. The sample includes fewer than 55,000 clones, about 85% of them seen just once. Germline V gives CDR1 SGHTA, CDR2 FQGNSA. CDR3 size: 15 residues. V shed 5 bases and J 6 bases; nucleotides not matched to a gene: 3. The source material was peripheral blood, sampled from a patient treated with radiotherapy plus ipilimumab. The rearrangement joins TRBV7-2 to TRBJ2-2; the match to TRBD2 covers 13 bases. This TCR was recovered from a human donor with non-small cell lung cancer whose response to radiotherapy plus ipilimumab could not be evaluated. The CDR3 region has the DNA TGTGCCAGCAGCACTGGACTAGCGGGGGCCGGGGAGCTGTTTTTT. Its translation is CASSTGLAGAGELFF. The full variable domain, its missing parts supplied by reference TRBV7-2 and TRBJ2-2, is GAGVSQSPSNKVTEKGKDVELRCDPISGHTALYWYRQSLGQGLEFLIYFQGNSAPDKSGLPSDRFSAERTGGSVSTLTIQRTQQEDSAVYLCASSTGLAGAGELFFGEGSRLTVL.